This T cell receptor (beta chain) is from a study of T-cell reconstitution after alpha-beta-depleted transplantation in children. CDR1 and CDR2 (germline): SGHKS, YYEKEE (reference sequence). V lost 5 bases and J 13 bases, leaving 18 bases between the germline ends. This CDR3 has 12 residues. Unique molecular identifiers were incorporated into the prepared TCRbeta library. Via MiXCR, TCRdb re-called the PCR reads, giving one row per CDR3 protein. The sample records around 800,000 distinct CDR3 sequences, around 15% being singletons. This clonotype was detected only a few times. Antigen specificity is unknown. Study-wide findings and caveats: Surviving thymic progenitors and recipient T cells were the source of high TCRbeta diversity at day 60 in some patients. It was newly produced T cells that mostly accounted for T-cell counts and diversity one year after transplant.

The input for sequencing was PBMCs, mostly from graft donor cells, taken 360 days after TCRalphabeta/CD19-depleted stem cell transplant. The clonotype comes from a male patient aged 10-17 years who had a stem cell transplant for acute lymphoblastic leukemia, so the T cells may come from the graft donor. V is TRBV5-5 and J is TRBJ1-1; D not certain. CDR3 DNA sequence: TGTGCCAGCAGTCTCATGAGGGATATGGGTTTCTTT. Protein sequence: CASSLMRDMGFF. Filled out from reference TRBV5-5 and TRBJ1-1, the complete variable domain reads DAGVTQSPTHLIKTRGQQVTLRCSPISGHKSVSWYQQVLGQGPQFIFQYYEKEERGRGNFPDRFSARQFPNYSSELNVNALLLGDSALYLCASSLMRDMGFFGQGTRLTVV.